A single sample is the source of the 14 T cell receptor beta chains below, sequenced in a study of T cells after yellow fever vaccination. TCRdb re-analysed the 5' RACE reads in MiXCR, keeping a single row per CDR3 protein. There are 400,000 to 650,000 distinct CDR3 sequences in the sample; 20% to 25% occur only once, and less than 20% lies in the top ten. Sequences were derived from PBMCs, sampled roughly 20 days after the first yellow fever vaccination. These receptors all stem from a young man who received the YFV17D yellow fever vaccine.

This chain uses TRBV14 with TRBJ1-6, with D possibly matching TRBD1 (6 bases). Per the germline V gene, CDR1 is SGHDN and CDR2 is FVKESK. The CDR3 loop spans 15 amino acids. Deletions cut 4 bases from V and 9 bases from J, with 16 bases between. The CDR3 reads CASSLGTYVGSPLHF. The CDR3 DNA reads TGTGCCAGCAGCCTGGGGACATACGTCGGTTCACCCCTCCACTTT.

The chain employs TRBV5-1 and TRBJ1-3; 9 bases agree with TRBD1. Per the germline V gene, CDR1 is SGHRS and CDR2 is YFSETQ. V lost 2 bases to trimming and J lost 4 bases; unmatched junction nucleotides: 4. The CDR3 runs to 15 residues. CDR3 sequence reads: CASSLQGADGNTIYF. The CDR3, as DNA: TGCGCCAGCAGCTTACAGGGGGCGGACGGAAACACCATATATTTT.

The chain combines TRBV5-1 with TRBJ2-3; a possible D gene is TRBD1 (5 bases). CDR3 length equals 15 residues. Germline V gene lookup returns CDR1 SGHRS and CDR2 YFSETQ. V lost 0 bases and J 7 bases, leaving 15 bases between the germline ends. DNA of the CDR3: TGCGCCAGCAGCTTGGTTCTAGGGGCGGAGTATACGCAGTATTTT. As protein: CASSLVLGAEYTQYF.

The table lists this clonotype with a few counts. The V gene is TRBV2, the J gene TRBJ2-5; 13 nucleotides align to TRBD2. The CDR3 totals 15 residues. CDR1 and CDR2 from the germline V gene are SNHLY and FYNNEI. V lost 6 bases and J lost 2; bases outside the gene matches: 3. In DNA, the CDR3 is TGTGCCAGCAGACGGACTAGCGGGGGACAAGAGACCCAGTACTTC. Amino acids: CASRRTSGGQETQYF.

The rearrangement uses TRBV6-2 or TRBV6-3 and TRBJ1-4; D remains unclear. With 8 bases removed from V and 7 bases from J, the gap between germline ends came to 17 bases. CDR3 length: 14 amino acids. CDR1 and CDR2 from the germline V gene are MNHEY and SVGEGT. The CDR3 DNA reads TGTGCCAGCCGTTCTCATCGGGAAATTGAAAAACTGTTTTTT. Its translation: CASRSHREIEKLFF.

This chain uses TRBV7-2 with TRBJ2-3; D may match TRBD1 or TRBD2 (5 bases each). Trimming cost V 2 bases and J 5 bases, with 8 bases left between them. This CDR3 is built from 13 residues. CDR1 and CDR2 (germline): SGHTA, FQGNSA. The CDR3 region has the DNA TGTGCCAGCAGCTTAACGAGGGGAGATACGCAGTATTTT. It encodes CASSLTRGDTQYF.

J is TRBJ2-1 and V is TRBV12-5, with 12 bases identical to TRBD2. The V and J ends lost 6 bases and 6 bases, in that order; junction bases with no gene match: 6. This CDR3 comprises 15 residues. Per germline, CDR1 LGHNT and CDR2 FRNRAP. The CDR3 loop reads CASGPGLAGPNEQFF. Here the CDR3 DNA reads TGTGCTAGTGGACCAGGACTAGCGGGGCCCAATGAGCAGTTCTTC.

This rearrangement joins TRBV5-4 to TRBJ2-7, with 11 bases aligning to TRBD1. V lost 4 bases to trimming and J lost 5 bases; unmatched junction nucleotides: 8. CDR1 and CDR2 (germline): SGHNT, YYREEE (reference sequence). The CDR3 contains 15 residues. The CDR3 protein is CASSNPGQGEDEQYF. CDR3 DNA: TGTGCCAGCAGCAATCCGGGACAGGGGGAGGACGAGCAGTACTTC.

This clonotype was picked up a small number of times. The chain is built from TRBV5-1 and TRBJ1-2; D uncertain. Per the germline V gene, CDR1 is SGHRS and CDR2 is YFSETQ. V gave up 0 bases and J gave up 3 bases, with 6 bases separating them. This CDR3 is 13 amino acids long. The DNA for the CDR3 is TGCGCCAGCAGCTTGGCCGCGGACTATGGCTACACCTTC. Translating it yields CASSLAADYGYTF.

This clonotype was counted a few times. The chain combines TRBV4-3 with TRBJ1-5; D is unclear. The CDR3 consists of 15 residues. V was cut by 0 bases and J by 7 bases, with 13 bases left in between. Germline V gene lookup returns CDR1 LGHNA and CDR2 YSLEER. The DNA of the CDR3 is TGCGCCAGCAGCCAAGATTTGGGATTCAACCAGCCCCAGCATTTT. Protein: CASSQDLGFNQPQHF.

This sequence joins TRBV7-9 and TRBJ2-7, with 7 bases aligning to TRBD2. V trimming: 3 bases; J trimming: 4 bases; junction bases outside the gene matches: 12. Germline assignment: CDR1 SEHNR and CDR2 FQNEAQ (reference sequence). CDR3 length: 16 amino acids. CDR3 DNA sequence: TGTGCCAGCAGCTTCGGAGCGGGGCCCCCATCATACGAGCAGTACTTC. This codes for CASSFGAGPPSYEQYF.

This clonotype was seen a handful of times. The chain couples TRBV28 to TRBJ2-7; tentatively, D is TRBD2 (5 bases). Trimming left V 4 bases short and J 0 bases short, with 13 bases between. The length of the CDR3 is 15 residues. Germline CDR1 and CDR2: MDHEN and SYDVKM. CDR3 region: CASSSRGPSSYEQYV. DNA for the CDR3: TGTGCCAGCAGTTCCCGGGGTCCCAGCTCCTACGAGCAGTACGTC.

In this sample, this clonotype turned up a few times. The V call is TRBV6-6, the J call TRBJ2-3; possible D gene TRBD2, 5 bases. Germline V lookup: CDR1 MNHNY, CDR2 SVGAGI (reference sequence). The CDR3 is made up of 13 amino acids. V shed 6 bases and J shed 7 bases, with 14 bases lying between them. The CDR3 nucleotides read TGTGCCAGCAGCTCCACAGCGACTAATACGCAGTATTTT. This codes for CASSSTATNTQYF.

This clonotype was recorded a few times. CDR3 DNA: TGTGCCAGCAGCCCCCTTGGGGGAGCGGGCACTGAAGCTTTCTTT. Residues: CASSPLGGAGTEAFF. V is TRBV5-6 and J is TRBJ1-1; a possible D gene is TRBD1 (5 bases). CDR3 size: 15 residues. Germline lookup yields CDR1 SGHDT and CDR2 YYEEEE. V was pared by 4 bases and J by 4 bases, with 17 bases between.